This T cell receptor (beta chain) was retrieved from a study of OX40 agonist ivuxolimab in advanced cancers. Study at large: Ivuxolimab, an agonist antibody against OX40 (CD134), was given to patients. Study observations and caveats: Mean expanded clone counts were higher in CD8+ than CD4+ T cells.

The repertoire was sequenced with immunoSEQ multiplex PCR; TCRdb's copy has only in-frame clones and lacks some. The data contain around 61,000 clones, around 84% of them seen just once; the ten biggest clones take up around 5%. Patients with a history of autoimmune disease or on systemic immunosuppression were excluded. Turning to this clone: Its matching antigen is unknown.

The CDR3 sequence is 15 residues long. Trimming at V came to 4 bases and at J to 5 bases, leaving 6 bases not matched to a gene. Germline V gene lookup returns CDR1 SGHKS and CDR2 YYEKEE (reference sequence). The sequences come from CD4+ or CD8+ T cells sorted from blood, collected in a trial of the OX40 agonist ivuxolimab. The chain couples TRBV5-5 to TRBJ2-1; 10 nucleotides line up with TRBD2. The TCR sequence derives from an adult with an advanced solid tumor such as melanoma, head and neck, liver or kidney cancer. CDR3 amino acids: CASSRGLAEHNEQFF. The CDR3 coding sequence is TGTGCCAGCAGCCGCGGACTAGCGGAACACAATGAGCAGTTCTTC.